The text below deals with one TCR beta chain. What antigen it recognizes has not been identified. Just one base apart from a much larger clone, this may be a read error. This sample stems from a study of type 1 and type 2 diabetes patients (dated by TCRdb to 2015 to 2016). For the study in its entirety: The cohort comprised eight or nine type 1 diabetes patients, a few type 2 diabetes patients and six or seven nondiabetic controls recruited in China. Across the study, CD4+ and CD8+ T cells were positively selected from PBMCs using CD4 or CD8 MicroBeads on MACS columns. In the study, high-throughput sequencing was used to profile TCRbeta repertoires so that type 1 diabetes, type 2 diabetes and nondiabetic individuals could be compared. Similar V gene usage was observed when roughly 20-cycle and approximately 25-cycle amplification were compared, suggesting similar primer efficiencies and random PCR bias. A total of 15 million to 20 million paired-end reads were generated across the whole study. For the type 1 diabetes patients, the type 2 diabetes patients acted as a disease comparison group. TCRbeta libraries were sequenced paired-end on Illumina HiSeq 2000 or MiSeq instruments.

Trimmed from V: 5 bases; trimmed from J: 5 bases; junction bases lacking a gene match: 17. Sequences MDHEN (CDR1) and SYDVKM (CDR2) are obtained from the germline V gene. The CDR3 numbers 17 residues from cysteine through phenylalanine. Left in the record is the CDR3 DNA by itself, 51 bases read in frame from the first base. General conclusions and limits of the study: Because only a limited number of T2D and control samples were sequenced, some T1D-only HECs might also be present in more T2D or control samples. Only a few highly-expanded CD4+ clones (median one) were found in type 2 diabetes patients, and these clones made up a median about 3.7% of reads. Age and gender were not matched between study groups, possibly biasing interpretation. In both CD4+ and CD8+ T cells, type 2 diabetes repertoires were highly diverse, with diversity significantly greater than that of type 1 diabetes repertoires. V and J gene usage patterns of type 2 diabetes and control samples were highly correlated, averaging around 0.97 between samples.

Every diabetic patient fulfilled standard classification criteria for type 1 or type 2 diabetes, and glucose and C-peptide were evaluated using WHO-recommended methods. Donors with other autoimmune diseases or infections within the previous four weeks were excluded. From each participant, 7.5 to 10 milliliters of peripheral blood were collected. PBMCs were isolated with LymphoPrep density separation. This sample was sequenced with an Illumina MiSeq. TCRbeta CDR3 amplification used genomic DNA from the sorted T cell subsets as template. The TCRbeta CDR3 region was amplified by multiplex PCR with 30 forward and 13 reverse primers. PCR products were purified with AMPure XP beads, then indices and adaptors were added in a second roughly 25-cycle PCR. Before sequencing, libraries were gel-purified with the QIAquick Gel Extraction Kit. In the original analysis: Paired-end reads were merged with FLASH and aligned to IMGT V, D and J germline references using IgBLAST. Reads with below 70% alignment identity to germline references were discarded, leaving some 10 million reads study-wide. CDR3 boundaries, reading frame and productivity were assigned following IMGT definitions. Clones at or above 1% of reads were defined as highly-expanded clones, and diversity was measured by normalized Shannon entropy. Unpaired two-tailed t-tests were used to test for differences in Shannon entropy between groups. Using fastp at Q25 and MiXCR, TCRdb reprocessed the public reads and kept productive beta chains. A single entry per CDR3 protein holds the most common genes and DNA from its merged rows. TCRdb, not the original authors, processed these V and J calls. The sample table shows under 300,000 distinct CDR3 sequences, and around 47% are seen once. The top ten clones comprise 12% to 15% of the sample.

Sequenced material: peripheral blood mononuclear cells (PBMCs). This TCR came from a man between 18 and 35 years old with type 2 diabetes. This chain is built from TRBV28 and TRBJ2-7, and TRBD1 aligns with 8 junction nucleotides. At the DNA level, the sequence is TGTGCCAGCAGTCTCCCCGTCGGACAGGGAAGTCGGAACGAGCAGTACTTC. It translates as CASSLPVGQGSRNEQYF.